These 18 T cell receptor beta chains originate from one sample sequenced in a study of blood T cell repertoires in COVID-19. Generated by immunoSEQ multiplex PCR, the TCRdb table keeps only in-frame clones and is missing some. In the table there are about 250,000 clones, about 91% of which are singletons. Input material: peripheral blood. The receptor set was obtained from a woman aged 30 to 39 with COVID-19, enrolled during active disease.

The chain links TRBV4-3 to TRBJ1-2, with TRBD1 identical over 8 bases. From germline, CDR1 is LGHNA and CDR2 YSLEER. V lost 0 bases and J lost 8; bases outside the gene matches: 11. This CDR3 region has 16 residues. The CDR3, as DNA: TGCGCCAGCAGCCAAGATCTAAGGACAGGGATTCTCGGCTACACCTTC. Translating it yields CASSQDLRTGILGYTF.

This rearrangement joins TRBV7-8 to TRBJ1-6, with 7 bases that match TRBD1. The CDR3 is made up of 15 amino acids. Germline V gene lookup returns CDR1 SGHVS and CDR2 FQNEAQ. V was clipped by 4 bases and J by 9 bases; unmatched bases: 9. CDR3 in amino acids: CASSSTGTEGSPLHF. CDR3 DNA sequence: TGTGCCAGCAGCTCGACAGGGACGGAGGGTTCACCCCTCCACTTT.

The CDR3 reads CASSQSSGPGCSGNTIYF. The CDR3 nucleotides read TGCGCCAGCAGTCAATCTAGCGGTCCAGGGTGCTCTGGAAACACCATATATTTT. V and J are TRBV23-1 and TRBJ1-3, with TRBD1 as a possible D gene (5 bases). TRBV23-1 is identified as an open reading frame with a role that is uncertain. Deletions cut 0 bases from V and 0 bases from J, with 15 bases between. The CDR3 sequence is 18 residues long.

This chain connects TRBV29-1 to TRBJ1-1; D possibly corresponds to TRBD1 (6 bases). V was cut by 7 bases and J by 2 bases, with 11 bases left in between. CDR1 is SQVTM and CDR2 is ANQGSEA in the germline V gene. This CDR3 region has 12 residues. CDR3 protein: CSGHRVNTEAFF. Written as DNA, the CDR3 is TGCAGCGGTCACAGGGTTAACACTGAAGCTTTCTTT.

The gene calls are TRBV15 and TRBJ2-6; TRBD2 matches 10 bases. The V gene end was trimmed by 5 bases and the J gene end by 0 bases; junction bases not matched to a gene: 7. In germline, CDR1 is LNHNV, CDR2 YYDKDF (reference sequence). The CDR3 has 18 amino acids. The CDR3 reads CATSLWTSGRSGANVLTF. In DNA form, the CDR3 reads TGTGCCACCAGCCTTTGGACTAGCGGCCGCTCTGGGGCCAACGTCCTGACTTTC.

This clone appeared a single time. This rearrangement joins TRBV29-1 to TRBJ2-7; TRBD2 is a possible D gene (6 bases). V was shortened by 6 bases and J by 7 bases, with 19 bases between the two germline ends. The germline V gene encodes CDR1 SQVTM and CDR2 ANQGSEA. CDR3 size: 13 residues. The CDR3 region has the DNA TGCAGCGTCAACCCCGCTCGGGCGGGGGAGCAGTACTTC. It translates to CSVNPARAGEQYF.

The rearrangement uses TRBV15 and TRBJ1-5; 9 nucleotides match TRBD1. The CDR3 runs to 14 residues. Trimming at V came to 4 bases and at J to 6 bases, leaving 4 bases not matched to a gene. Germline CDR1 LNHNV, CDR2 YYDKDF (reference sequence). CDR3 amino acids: CATSIRTGVQPQHF. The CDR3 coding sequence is TGTGCCACCAGCATACGGACAGGGGTTCAGCCCCAGCATTTT.

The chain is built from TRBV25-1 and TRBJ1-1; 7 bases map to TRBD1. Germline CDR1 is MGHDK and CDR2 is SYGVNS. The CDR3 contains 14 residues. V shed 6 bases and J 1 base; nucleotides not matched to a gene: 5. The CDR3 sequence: CASRGRDRNTEAFF. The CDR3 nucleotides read TGTGCCAGCAGAGGCCGGGACAGGAACACTGAAGCTTTCTTT.

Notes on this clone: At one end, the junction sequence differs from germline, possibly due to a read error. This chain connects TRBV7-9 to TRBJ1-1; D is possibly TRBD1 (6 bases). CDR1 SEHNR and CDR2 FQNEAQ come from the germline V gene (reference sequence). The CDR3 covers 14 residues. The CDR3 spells CASSLDGIQGSFGF. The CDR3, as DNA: TGTGCCAGCAGCTTAGATGGGATTCAGGGGAGCTTTGGGTTT.

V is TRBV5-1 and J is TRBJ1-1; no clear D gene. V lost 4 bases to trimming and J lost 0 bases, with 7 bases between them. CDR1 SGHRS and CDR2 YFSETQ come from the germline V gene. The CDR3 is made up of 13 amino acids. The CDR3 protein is CASSGDVNTEAFF. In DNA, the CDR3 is TGCGCCAGCAGCGGAGACGTGAACACTGAAGCTTTCTTT. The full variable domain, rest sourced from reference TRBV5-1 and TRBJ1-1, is KAGVTQTPRYLIKTRGQQVTLSCSPISGHRSVSWYQQTPGQGLQFLFEYFSETQRNKGNFPGRFSGRQFSNSRSEMNVSTLELGDSALYLCASSGDVNTEAFFGQGTRLTVV.

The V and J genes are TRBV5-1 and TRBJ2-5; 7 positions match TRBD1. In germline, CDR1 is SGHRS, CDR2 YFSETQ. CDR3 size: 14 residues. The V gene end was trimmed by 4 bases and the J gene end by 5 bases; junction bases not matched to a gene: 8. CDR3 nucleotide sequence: TGCGCCAGCAGCCCGGGACAGTCATCGGAGACCCAGTACTTC. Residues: CASSPGQSSETQYF.

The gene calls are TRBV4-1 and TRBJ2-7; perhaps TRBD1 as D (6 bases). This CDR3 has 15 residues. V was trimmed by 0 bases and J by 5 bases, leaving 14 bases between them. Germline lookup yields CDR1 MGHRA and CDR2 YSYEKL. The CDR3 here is CASSQDLHRADEQYF. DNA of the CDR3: TGCGCCAGCAGCCAAGATCTACACAGGGCGGACGAGCAGTACTTC.

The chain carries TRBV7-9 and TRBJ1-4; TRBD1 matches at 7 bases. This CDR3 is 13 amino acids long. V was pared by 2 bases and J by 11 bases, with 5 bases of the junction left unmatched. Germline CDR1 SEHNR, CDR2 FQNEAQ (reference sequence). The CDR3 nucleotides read TGTGCCAGCAGCTTACCGGAGACAGGGAAACTGTTTTTT. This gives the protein CASSLPETGKLFF.

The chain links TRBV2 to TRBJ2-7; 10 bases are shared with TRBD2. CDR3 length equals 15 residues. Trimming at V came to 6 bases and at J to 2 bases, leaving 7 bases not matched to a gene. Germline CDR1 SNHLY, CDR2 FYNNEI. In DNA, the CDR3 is TGTGCCAGCAGGGAAACAGCGGGGGGGACCTACGAGCAGTACTTC. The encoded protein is CASRETAGGTYEQYF.

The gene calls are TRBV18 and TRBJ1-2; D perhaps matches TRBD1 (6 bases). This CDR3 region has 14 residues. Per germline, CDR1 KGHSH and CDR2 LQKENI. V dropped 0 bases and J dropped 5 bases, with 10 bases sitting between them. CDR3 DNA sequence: TGTGCCAGCTCACCACCGGCAGGGGAGTATGGCTACACCTTC. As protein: CASSPPAGEYGYTF.

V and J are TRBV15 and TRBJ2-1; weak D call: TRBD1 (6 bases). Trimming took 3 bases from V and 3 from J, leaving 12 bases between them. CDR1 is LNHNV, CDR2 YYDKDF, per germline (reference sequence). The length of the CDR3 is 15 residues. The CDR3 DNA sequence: TGTGCCACCAGCAGGGACACAGGGTACTACAATGAGCAGTTCTTC. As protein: CATSRDTGYYNEQFF.

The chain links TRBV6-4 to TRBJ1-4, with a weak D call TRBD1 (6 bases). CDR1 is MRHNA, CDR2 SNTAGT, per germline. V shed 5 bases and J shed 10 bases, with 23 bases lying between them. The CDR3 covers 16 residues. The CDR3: CASSPSGTRERGKLFF. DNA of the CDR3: TGTGCCAGCAGTCCCTCCGGGACAAGAGAACGGGGAAAACTGTTTTTT.

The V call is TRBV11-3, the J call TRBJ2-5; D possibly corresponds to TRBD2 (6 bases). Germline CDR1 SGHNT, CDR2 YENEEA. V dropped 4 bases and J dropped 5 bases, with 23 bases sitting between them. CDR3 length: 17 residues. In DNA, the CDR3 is TGTGCCAGCAGCTACTGGAGTGATGGGGGGACGGGGGAGACCCAGTACTTC. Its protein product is CASSYWSDGGTGETQYF.